This TCR beta chain was recovered during a study of graft-versus-host responses after intestinal transplantation. The CDR3 consists of 14 residues. V was cut by 5 bases and J by 2 bases, with 10 bases left in between. Germline V gene data show CDR1 as MNHEY and CDR2 as SVGAGI. Method: immunoSEQ multiplex PCR; TCRdb's copy keeps in-frame clones and lacks some. This table holds 55,000 to 70,000 clones, around nine tenths found once. Sequenced material: PBMCs, taken around 120 days after intestinal transplantation. This clonotype was obtained from a human patient who received an intestinal transplant, so some T cells may come from the graft donor. The chain couples TRBV6-5 to TRBJ1-5; D remains unclear. The DNA of the CDR3 is TGTGCCAGCAGTCGCCGGCCACGCAATCAGCCCCAGCATTTT. Residues: CASSRRPRNQPQHF.